A single T cell receptor beta chain is shown here with its context. The sample belongs to a study of blood T cell repertoires in COVID-19. Across the study: COVID-19 samples, acute and convalescent, were from the United States, Italy and Spain. T cells, B-cell-depleted T cells, or PBMCs supplied cDNA or gDNA.

The V and J ends lost 2 bases and 1 base, in that order; junction bases with no gene match: 6. CDR1 is LGHNA and CDR2 is YSLEER in the germline V gene. This CDR3 has 17 residues. Clones were sequenced by immunoSEQ multiplex PCR, and TCRdb holds only the in-frame ones, with some missing. The top ten hold over 4% of the sample, which has 65,000 to 95,000 clones, over 85% seen once. This sequence was found in a man over 45 with active COVID-19. Sequencing input: peripheral blood. The chain links TRBV4-3 to TRBJ2-3, with 10 positions matching TRBD2. The CDR3 DNA reads TGCGCCAGCAGCCAACGGACTAGCGGAACTGGCACAGATACGCAGTATTTT. The encoded protein is CASSQRTSGTGTDTQYF.